This entry features one T cell receptor (beta chain) sequence. This sample was included in a study of T cell clones after liver transplantation. Study information: TCRbeta sequencing after a pre-transplant mixed lymphocyte reaction identified graft-donor-reactive clones, later tracked in post-transplant blood. Samples came pre-transplant, pre-randomization before withdrawal, and post-randomization after withdrawal ended. Three of the eight recipients were HCV-positive; the rest had non-autoimmune, non-viral transplant indications.

Clones were sequenced by immunoSEQ multiplex PCR, and TCRdb holds only the in-frame ones, with some missing. The table lists about 50,000 clones, roughly 70% of them singletons. This sequence was found in a human patient who received a liver transplant. Some T cells may possibly be graft donor cells. The input for sequencing was CD4+ T cells from blood, taken more than 52 months after liver transplant.

The CDR3 sequence: CASSPGGQQETQYF. Here the CDR3 DNA reads TGCGCCAGCAGCCCAGGTGGACAGCAAGAGACCCAGTACTTC. The chain has TRBV5-1 and TRBJ2-5, with D perhaps TRBD1 (6 bases). The germline CDR1 and CDR2 sequences are SGHRS and YFSETQ. The CDR3 covers 14 residues. Trimming removed 4 bases from V and 2 bases from J, with 12 bases in between. Full variable domain (missing parts from reference TRBV5-1 and TRBJ2-5): KAGVTQTPRYLIKTRGQQVTLSCSPISGHRSVSWYQQTPGQGLQFLFEYFSETQRNKGNFPGRFSGRQFSNSRSEMNVSTLELGDSALYLCASSPGGQQETQYFGPGTRLLVL.